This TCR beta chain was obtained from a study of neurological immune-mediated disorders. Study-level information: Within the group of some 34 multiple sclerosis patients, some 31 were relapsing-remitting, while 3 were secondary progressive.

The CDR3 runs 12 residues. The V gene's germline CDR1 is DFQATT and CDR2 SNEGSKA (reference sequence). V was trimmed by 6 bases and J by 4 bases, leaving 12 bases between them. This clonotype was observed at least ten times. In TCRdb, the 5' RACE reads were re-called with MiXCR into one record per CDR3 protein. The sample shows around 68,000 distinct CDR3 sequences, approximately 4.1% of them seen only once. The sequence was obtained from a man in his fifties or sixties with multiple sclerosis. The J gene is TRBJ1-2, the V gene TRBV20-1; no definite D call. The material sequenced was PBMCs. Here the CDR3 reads CSAVPNAYGYTF. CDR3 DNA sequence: TGCAGTGCCGTCCCTAATGCCTATGGCTACACCTTC.